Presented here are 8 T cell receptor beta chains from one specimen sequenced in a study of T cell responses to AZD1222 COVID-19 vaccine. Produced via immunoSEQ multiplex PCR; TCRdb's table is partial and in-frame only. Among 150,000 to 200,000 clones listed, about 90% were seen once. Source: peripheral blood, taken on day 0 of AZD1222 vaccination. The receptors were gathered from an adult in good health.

The CDR3 is CASSSAGGRYYEQYF. In DNA form, the CDR3 reads TGTGCCAGCAGCTCGGCGGGAGGACGCTACTACGAGCAGTACTTC. The chain is built from TRBV14 and TRBJ2-7, with TRBD2 matching 8 bases. From germline, CDR1 is SGHDN and CDR2 FVKESK. The CDR3 extends over 15 amino acids. After removal of 5 bases from V and 3 bases from J, the junction contained 9 bases not matched to a gene. The whole variable domain, remainder taken from reference TRBV14 and TRBJ2-7, is EAGVTQFPSHSVIEKGQTVTLRCDPISGHDNLYWYRRVMGKEIKFLLHFVKESKQDESGMPNNRFLAERTGGTYSTLKVQPAELEDSGVYFCASSSAGGRYYEQYFGPGTRLTVT.

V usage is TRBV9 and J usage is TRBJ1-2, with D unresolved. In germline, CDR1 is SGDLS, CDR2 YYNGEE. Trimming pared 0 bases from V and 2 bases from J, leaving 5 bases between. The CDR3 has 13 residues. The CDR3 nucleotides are TGTGCCAGCAGCGTAGACACCAACTATGGCTACACCTTC. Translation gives CASSVDTNYGYTF.

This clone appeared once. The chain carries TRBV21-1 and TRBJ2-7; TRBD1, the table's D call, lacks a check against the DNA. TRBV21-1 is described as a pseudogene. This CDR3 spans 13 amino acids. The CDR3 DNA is TGTGCCAGCAGCAATAGAGGGGGCTACGAGCAGTACTTC. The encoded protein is CASSNRGGYEQYF.

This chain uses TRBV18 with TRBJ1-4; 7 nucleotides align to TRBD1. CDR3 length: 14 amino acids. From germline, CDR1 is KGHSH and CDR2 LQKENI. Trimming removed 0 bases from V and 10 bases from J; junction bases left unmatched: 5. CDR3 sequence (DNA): TGTGCCAGCTCACCACCGCCAGGGGGAGGAAAACTGTTTTTT. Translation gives CASSPPPGGGKLFF.

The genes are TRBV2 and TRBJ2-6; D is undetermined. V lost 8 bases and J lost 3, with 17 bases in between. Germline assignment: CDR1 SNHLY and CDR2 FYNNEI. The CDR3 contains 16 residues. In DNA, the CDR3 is TGTGCCAGCGGCCTCGCTAGTGGTGGTGGGGCCAACGTCCTGACTTTC. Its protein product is CASGLASGGGANVLTF.

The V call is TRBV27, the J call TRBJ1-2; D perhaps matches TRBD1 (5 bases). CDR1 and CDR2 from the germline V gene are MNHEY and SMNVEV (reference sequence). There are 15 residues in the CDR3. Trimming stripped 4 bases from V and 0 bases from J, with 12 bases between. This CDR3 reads CASSSYGDPNYGYTF. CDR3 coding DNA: TGTGCCAGCAGTTCATATGGGGACCCTAACTATGGCTACACCTTC.

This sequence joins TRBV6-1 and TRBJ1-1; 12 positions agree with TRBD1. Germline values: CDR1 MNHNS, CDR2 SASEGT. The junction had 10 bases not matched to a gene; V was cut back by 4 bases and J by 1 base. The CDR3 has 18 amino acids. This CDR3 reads CASSATPRDRGRNTEAFF. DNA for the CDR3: TGTGCCAGCAGTGCTACCCCTCGGGACAGGGGGCGGAACACTGAAGCTTTCTTT.

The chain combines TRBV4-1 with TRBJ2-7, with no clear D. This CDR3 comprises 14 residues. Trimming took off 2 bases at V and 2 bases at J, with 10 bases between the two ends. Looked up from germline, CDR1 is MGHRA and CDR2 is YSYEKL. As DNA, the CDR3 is TGCGCCAGCAGCCAATATGCCGGTACCTACGAGCAGTACTTC. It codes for CASSQYAGTYEQYF.